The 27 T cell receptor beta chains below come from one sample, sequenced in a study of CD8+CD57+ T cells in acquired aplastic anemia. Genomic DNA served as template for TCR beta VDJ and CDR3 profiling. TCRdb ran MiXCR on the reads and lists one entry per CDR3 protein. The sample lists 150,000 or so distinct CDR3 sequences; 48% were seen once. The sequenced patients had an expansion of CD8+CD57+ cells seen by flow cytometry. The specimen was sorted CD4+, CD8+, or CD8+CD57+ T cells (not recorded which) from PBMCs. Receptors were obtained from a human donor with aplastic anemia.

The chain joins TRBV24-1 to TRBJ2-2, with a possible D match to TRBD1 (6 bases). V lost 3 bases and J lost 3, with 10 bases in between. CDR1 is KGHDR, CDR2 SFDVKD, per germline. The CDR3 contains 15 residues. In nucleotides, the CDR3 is TGTGCCACCAGTGATCGACAGGCGCACACCGGGGAGCTGTTTTTT. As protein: CATSDRQAHTGELFF.

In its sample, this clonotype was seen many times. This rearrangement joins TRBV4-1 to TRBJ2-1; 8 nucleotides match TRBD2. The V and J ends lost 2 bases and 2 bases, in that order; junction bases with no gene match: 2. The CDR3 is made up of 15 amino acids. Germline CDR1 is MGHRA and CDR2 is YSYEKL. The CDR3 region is CASSQIAGTYNEQFF. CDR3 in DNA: TGCGCCAGCAGCCAAATAGCGGGAACCTACAATGAGCAGTTCTTC.

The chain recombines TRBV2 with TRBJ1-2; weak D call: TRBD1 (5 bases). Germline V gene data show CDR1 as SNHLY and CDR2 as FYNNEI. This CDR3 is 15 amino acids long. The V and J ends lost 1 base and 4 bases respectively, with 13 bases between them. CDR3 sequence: CASSEVEGERYGYTF. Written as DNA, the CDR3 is TGTGCCAGCAGTGAAGTGGAAGGGGAACGCTATGGCTACACCTTC.

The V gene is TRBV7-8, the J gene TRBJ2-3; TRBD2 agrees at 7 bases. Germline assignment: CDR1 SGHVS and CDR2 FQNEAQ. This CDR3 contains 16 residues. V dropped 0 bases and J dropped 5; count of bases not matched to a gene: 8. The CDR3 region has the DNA TGTGCCAGCAGCTTAGCGATCGCGGGGGAAGGAGATACGCAGTATTTT. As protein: CASSLAIAGEGDTQYF.

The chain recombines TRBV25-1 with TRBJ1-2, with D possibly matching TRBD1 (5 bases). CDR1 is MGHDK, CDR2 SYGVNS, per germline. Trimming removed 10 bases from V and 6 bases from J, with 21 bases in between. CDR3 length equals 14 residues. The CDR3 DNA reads TGTGCCACCCACCCTGGGCAGGGAGGGCATGGCTACACCTTC. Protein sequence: CATHPGQGGHGYTF.

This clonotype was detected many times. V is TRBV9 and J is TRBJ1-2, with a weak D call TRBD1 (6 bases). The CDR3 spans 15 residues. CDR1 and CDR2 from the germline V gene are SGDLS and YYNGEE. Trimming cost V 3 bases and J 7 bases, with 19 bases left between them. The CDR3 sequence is CASSAPIGGARGYTF. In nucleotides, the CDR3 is TGTGCCAGCAGCGCCCCTATCGGGGGGGCGCGTGGCTACACCTTC.

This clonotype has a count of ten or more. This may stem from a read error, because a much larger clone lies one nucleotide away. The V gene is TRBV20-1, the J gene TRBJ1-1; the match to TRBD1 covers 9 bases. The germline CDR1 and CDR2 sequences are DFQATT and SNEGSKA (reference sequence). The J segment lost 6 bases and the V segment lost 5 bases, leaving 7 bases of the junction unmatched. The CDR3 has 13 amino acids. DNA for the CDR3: TGCAGTGCTGGACAGGGGACTCGGTCTGAAGCTTTCTTT. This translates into CSAGQGTRSEAFF.

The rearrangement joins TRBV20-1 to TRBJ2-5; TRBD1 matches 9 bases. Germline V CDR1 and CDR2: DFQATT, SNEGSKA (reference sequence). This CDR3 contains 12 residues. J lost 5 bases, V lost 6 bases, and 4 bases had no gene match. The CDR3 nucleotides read TGCAGTGCGGAGGGGACAGGGGAGACCCAGTACTTC. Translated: CSAEGTGETQYF.

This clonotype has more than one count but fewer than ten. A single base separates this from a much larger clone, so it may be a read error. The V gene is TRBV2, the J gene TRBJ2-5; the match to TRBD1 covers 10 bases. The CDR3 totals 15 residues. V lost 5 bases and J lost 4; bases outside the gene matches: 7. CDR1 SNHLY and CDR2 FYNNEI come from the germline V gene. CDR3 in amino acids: CASSFRQGAGETQYF. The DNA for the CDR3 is TGTGCCAGCAGTTTCCGACAGGGGGCTGGAGAGACCCAGTACTTC.

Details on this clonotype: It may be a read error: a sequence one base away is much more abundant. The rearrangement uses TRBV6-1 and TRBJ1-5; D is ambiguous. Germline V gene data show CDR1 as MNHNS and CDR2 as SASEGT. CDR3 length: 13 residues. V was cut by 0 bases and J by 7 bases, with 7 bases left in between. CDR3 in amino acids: CASSEAPRQPQHF. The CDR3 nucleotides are TGTGCCAGCAGTGAAGCGCCTCGACAGCCCCAGCATTTT.

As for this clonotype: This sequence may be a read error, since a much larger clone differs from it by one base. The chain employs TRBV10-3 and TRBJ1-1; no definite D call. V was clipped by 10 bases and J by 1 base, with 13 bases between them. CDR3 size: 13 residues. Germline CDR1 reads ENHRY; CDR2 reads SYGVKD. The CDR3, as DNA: TGTGCCAGCAATCACCCGGCGAACACTGAAGCTTTCTTT. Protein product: CASNHPANTEAFF.

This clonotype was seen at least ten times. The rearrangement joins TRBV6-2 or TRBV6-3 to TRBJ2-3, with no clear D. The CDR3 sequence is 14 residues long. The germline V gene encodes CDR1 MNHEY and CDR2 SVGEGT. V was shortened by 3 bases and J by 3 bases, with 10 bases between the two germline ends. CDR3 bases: TGTGCCAGCAGTTATATGGGAAGAACAGATACGCAGTATTTT. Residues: CASSYMGRTDTQYF.

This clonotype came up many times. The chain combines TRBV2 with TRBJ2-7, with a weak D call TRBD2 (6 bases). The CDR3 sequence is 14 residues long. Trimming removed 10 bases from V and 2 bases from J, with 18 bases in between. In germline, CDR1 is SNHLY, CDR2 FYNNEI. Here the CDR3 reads CATLPGLRPYEQYF. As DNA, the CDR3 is TGTGCCACCCTACCGGGACTTCGCCCCTACGAGCAGTACTTC.

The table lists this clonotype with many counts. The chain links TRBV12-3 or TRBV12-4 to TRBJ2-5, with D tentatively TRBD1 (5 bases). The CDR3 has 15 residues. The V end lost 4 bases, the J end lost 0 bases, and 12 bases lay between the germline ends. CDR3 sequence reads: CASSYTGTYQETQYF. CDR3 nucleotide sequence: TGTGCCAGCAGTTACACAGGTACCTACCAAGAGACCCAGTACTTC.

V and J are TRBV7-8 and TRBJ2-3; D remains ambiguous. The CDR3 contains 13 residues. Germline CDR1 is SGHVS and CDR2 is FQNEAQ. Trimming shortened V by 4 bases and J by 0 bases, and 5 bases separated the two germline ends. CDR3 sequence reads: CASSSISTDTQYF. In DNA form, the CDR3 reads TGTGCCAGCAGCTCCATTAGCACAGATACGCAGTATTTT.

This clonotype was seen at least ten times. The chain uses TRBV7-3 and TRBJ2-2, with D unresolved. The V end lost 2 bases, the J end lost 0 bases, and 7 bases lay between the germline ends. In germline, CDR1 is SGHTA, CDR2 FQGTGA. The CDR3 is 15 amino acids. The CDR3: CASSLDGANTGELFF. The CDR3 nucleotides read TGTGCCAGCAGCTTAGATGGGGCGAACACCGGGGAGCTGTTTTTT.

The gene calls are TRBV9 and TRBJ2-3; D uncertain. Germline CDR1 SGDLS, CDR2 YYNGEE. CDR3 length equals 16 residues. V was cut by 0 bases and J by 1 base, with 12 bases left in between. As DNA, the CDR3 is TGTGCCAGCAGCGTAGGTGTTGGTGGGGGCACAGATACGCAGTATTTT. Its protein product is CASSVGVGGGTDTQYF.

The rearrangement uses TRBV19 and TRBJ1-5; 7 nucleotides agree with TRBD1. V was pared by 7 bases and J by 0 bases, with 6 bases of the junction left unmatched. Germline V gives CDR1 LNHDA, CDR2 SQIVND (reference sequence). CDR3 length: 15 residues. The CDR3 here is CASIRTGYSNQPQHF. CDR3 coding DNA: TGTGCCAGTATCCGGACAGGTTATAGCAATCAGCCCCAGCATTTT. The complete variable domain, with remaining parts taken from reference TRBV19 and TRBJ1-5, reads DGGITQSPKYLFRKEGQNVTLSCEQNLNHDAMYWYRQDPGQGLRLIYYSQIVNDFQKGDIAEGYSVSREKKESFPLTVTSAQKNPTAFYLCASIRTGYSNQPQHFGDGTRLSIL.

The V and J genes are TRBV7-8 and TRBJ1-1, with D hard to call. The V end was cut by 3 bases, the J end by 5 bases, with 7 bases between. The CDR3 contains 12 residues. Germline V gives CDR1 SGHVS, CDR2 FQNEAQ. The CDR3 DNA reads TGTGCCAGCAGCTTGGTGAGGACTGAAGCTTTCTTT. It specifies CASSLVRTEAFF.

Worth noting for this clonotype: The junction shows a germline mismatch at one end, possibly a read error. CDR3 sequence reads: CATRLGRAYEQYF. The CDR3 coding sequence is TGTGCCACCCGACTGGGACGTGCCTACGAGCAGTACTTC. This rearrangement joins TRBV10-1 to TRBJ2-7; possibly TRBD1 or TRBD2 for D (5 bases each). CDR3 length: 13 amino acids. Per germline, CDR1 WNHNN and CDR2 SYGVQD (reference sequence).

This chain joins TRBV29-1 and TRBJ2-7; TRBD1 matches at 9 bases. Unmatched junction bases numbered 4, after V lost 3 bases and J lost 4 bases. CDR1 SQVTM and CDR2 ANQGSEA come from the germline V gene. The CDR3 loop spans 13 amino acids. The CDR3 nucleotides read TGCAGCGTTGACTTGGACAGGGGATACGAGCAGTACTTC. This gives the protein CSVDLDRGYEQYF.

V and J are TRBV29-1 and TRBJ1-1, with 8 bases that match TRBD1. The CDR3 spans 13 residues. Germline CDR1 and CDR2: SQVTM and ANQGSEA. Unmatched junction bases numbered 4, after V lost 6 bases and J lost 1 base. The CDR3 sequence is CSVGGQGNTEAFF. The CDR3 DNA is TGCAGCGTAGGAGGACAGGGGAACACTGAAGCTTTCTTT.

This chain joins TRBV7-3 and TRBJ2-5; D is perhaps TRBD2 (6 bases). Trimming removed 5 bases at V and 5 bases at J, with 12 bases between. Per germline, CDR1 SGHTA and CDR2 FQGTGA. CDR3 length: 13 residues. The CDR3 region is CASSGTPGETQYF. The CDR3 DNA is TGTGCCAGCAGCGGGACTCCCGGGGAGACCCAGTACTTC.

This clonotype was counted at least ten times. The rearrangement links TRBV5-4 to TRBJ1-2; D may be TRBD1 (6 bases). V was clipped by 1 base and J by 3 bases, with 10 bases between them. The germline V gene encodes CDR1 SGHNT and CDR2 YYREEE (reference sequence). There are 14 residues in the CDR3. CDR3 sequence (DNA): TGTGCCAGCAGCTTGCAGGGGTTGGACTATGGCTACACCTTC. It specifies CASSLQGLDYGYTF.

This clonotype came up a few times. CDR3 in amino acids: CASSPLNSYNEQFF. The CDR3 nucleotides read TGTGCCAGCTCACCACTCAACTCCTACAATGAGCAGTTCTTC. This sequence joins TRBV18 and TRBJ2-1; D remains unclear. Deletions cut 1 base from V and 0 bases from J, with 4 bases between. This CDR3 is 14 amino acids long. Germline V lookup: CDR1 KGHSH, CDR2 LQKENI.

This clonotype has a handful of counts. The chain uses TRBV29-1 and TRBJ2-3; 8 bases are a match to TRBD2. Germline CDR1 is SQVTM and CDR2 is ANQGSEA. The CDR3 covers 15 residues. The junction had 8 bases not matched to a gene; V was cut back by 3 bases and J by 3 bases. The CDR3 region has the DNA TGCAGCGTTGAGGTTGGCGGGGGGCTTACAGATACGCAGTATTTT. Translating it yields CSVEVGGGLTDTQYF.

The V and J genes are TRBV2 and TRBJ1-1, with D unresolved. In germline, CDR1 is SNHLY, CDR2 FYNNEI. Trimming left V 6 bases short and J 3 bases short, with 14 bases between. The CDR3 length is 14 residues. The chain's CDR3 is CASSASGLDTEAFF. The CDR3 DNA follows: TGTGCCAGCAGCGCCTCGGGTCTAGACACTGAAGCTTTCTTT.